This T cell receptor (beta chain) was recovered during a study of blood T cell repertoires in COVID-19. Original processing notes: Estimated nucleated cell counts came from reference gene primer amplification. Produced via immunoSEQ multiplex PCR; TCRdb's table is partial and in-frame only. From that table come the V and J calls and clone size; the DNA was used to work out D and trimming. Here the sample spans hundreds of thousands of clones, around 90% being singletons. The CDR3 consists of 12 residues. CDR1 is MNHEY, CDR2 SVGAGI, per germline. Trimming pared 6 bases from V and 10 bases from J, leaving 15 bases between.

The TCR originated in a woman aged 40 to 50 who had recovered from COVID-19. Material for sequencing was peripheral blood. The J gene is TRBJ1-1, the V gene TRBV6-5, with unresolved D. The CDR3 sequence: CASSTPRLGAFF. As DNA, the CDR3 is TGTGCCAGCAGCACACCCAGGCTCGGAGCTTTCTTT.